A selection of T cell receptor beta chains follows, all from one sample in a study of shared clonotypes between healthy human individuals. Generated by immunoSEQ multiplex PCR, the TCRdb table keeps only in-frame clones and is missing some. The sample includes hundreds of thousands of clones, around 96% seen only once; the top ten take about 0.11%. Source material: naive CD8+ T cells sorted from blood. These receptor sequences come from a woman aged 25 to 39 in good health. Both conserved end residues are part of each CDR3. A D gene is named only where the DNA matches it firmly. Rows may omit the clone size; those that give it use once, few, many or a size class.

abundance	j_gene	d_gene	v_gene	CDR3aa	CDR3nt
-	TRBJ1-3	TRBD1	TRBV5-1	CASRRDSDNTIYF	TGCGCCAGCCGACGGGACAGCGACAACACCATATATTTT
few	TRBJ1-1	-	TRBV30	CAWSASPNTEAFF	TGTGCCTGGAGTGCTTCTCCGAACACTGAAGCTTTCTTT
-	TRBJ2-1	TRBD2	TRBV19	CASSISGDNEQFF	TGTGCCAGTAGTATCAGCGGGGACAATGAGCAGTTCTTC
-	TRBJ2-7	TRBD2	TRBV10-3	CAISEERGTSGNYEQYF	TGTGCCATCAGTGAGGAACGGGGGACTAGCGGGAATTACGAGCAGTACTTC
-	TRBJ1-5	-	TRBV7-2	CASSLVWAVNQPQHF	TGTGCCAGCAGCTTAGTTTGGGCGGTCAATCAGCCCCAGCATTTT
-	TRBJ1-2	-	TRBV13	CASSLGRWDIGDYGYTF	TGTGCCAGCAGCTTAGGCAGATGGGACATAGGGGACTATGGCTACACCTTC
-	TRBJ2-7	-	TRBV27	CASSLFPGYEQYF	TGTGCCAGCAGTTTATTCCCAGGGTACGAGCAGTACTTC
-	TRBJ2-7	-	TRBV27	CASSLSLGALYEQYF	TGTGCCAGCAGTTTAAGTCTGGGGGCCTTATACGAGCAGTACTTC
-	TRBJ1-1	TRBD1	TRBV5-4	CASRPTGGPEAFF	TGTGCCAGCAGACCGACAGGGGGTCCCGAAGCTTTCTTT
-	TRBJ2-3	TRBD2	TRBV9	CASSVTLAGGPTDTQYF	TGTGCCAGCAGCGTAACGCTAGCGGGAGGGCCTACAGATACGCAGTATTTT
-	TRBJ2-7	-	TRBV9	CASSVEGVGANEQYF	TGTGCCAGCAGCGTAGAAGGGGTGGGCGCAAACGAGCAGTACTTC
-	TRBJ2-2	-	TRBV4-1	CASSQVIRGSAGELFF	TGCGCCAGCAGCCAAGTTATACGAGGGAGCGCCGGGGAGCTGTTTTTT
-	TRBJ1-4	-	TRBV2	CASSESGGEKLFF	TGTGCCAGCAGTGAATCCGGGGGTGAAAAACTGTTTTTT
-	TRBJ2-3	-	TRBV4-1	CASSQVSYTDTQYF	TGCGCCAGCAGCCAAGTTTCTTACACAGATACGCAGTATTTT
-	TRBJ2-1	-	TRBV11-2	CASSKTGTNEQFF	TGTGCCAGCAGCAAAACCGGGACCAATGAGCAGTTCTTC
-	TRBJ1-4	-	TRBV28	CASTSPAQLEKLFF	TGTGCCAGCACCTCCCCCGCACAACTTGAAAAACTGTTTTTT
-	TRBJ2-4	TRBD1	TRBV4-1	CASSQPGGSAENIQYF	TGCGCCAGCAGCCAACCAGGGGGCTCTGCTGAAAACATTCAGTACTTC
once	TRBJ2-1	TRBD2	TRBV6-1	CASRGLAGVEQFF	TGTGCCTCGAGGGGACTAGCGGGAGTAGAGCAGTTCTTC
-	TRBJ2-3	-	TRBV7-9	CASSLGQGSYRDTQYF	TGTGCCAGCAGCTTAGGGCAGGGCTCTTATCGAGATACGCAGTATTTT
-	TRBJ2-7	-	TRBV7-9	CASSWKDFTYEQYF	TGTGCCAGCAGCTGGAAGGACTTTACCTACGAGCAGTACTTC
-	TRBJ1-2	-	TRBV27	CASSLGSKGSPFGYTF	TGTGCCAGCAGTTTAGGTTCGAAAGGCAGCCCTTTTGGCTACACCTTC
-	TRBJ2-5	TRBD1	TRBV7-9	CASSTRWDRGDETQYF	TGTGCCAGCAGCACCCGCTGGGACAGGGGAGACGAGACCCAGTACTTC
-	TRBJ2-7	TRBD2	TRBV7-8	CASSLEVPSGRRREQYF	TGTGCCAGCAGCTTAGAGGTGCCTAGCGGGAGGAGGCGCGAGCAGTACTTC
-	TRBJ2-7	-	TRBV10-2	CASSDEQNSYEQYF	TGCGCCAGCAGTGATGAACAGAATAGCTACGAGCAGTACTTC
-	TRBJ2-5	TRBD2	TRBV28	CASSLVGTSGHQQETQYF	TGTGCCAGCAGTTTAGTAGGTACTAGCGGGCACCAACAAGAGACCCAGTACTTC
few	TRBJ2-7	-	TRBV10-1	CASSESSYEQYF	TGCGCCAGCAGTGAGTCCTCCTACGAGCAGTACTTC
-	TRBJ2-7	-	TRBV28	CASSSQRSGYEQYF	TGTGCCAGCAGTTCCCAGAGGTCAGGATACGAGCAGTACTTC
-	TRBJ2-3	-	TRBV4-2	CASSLLDGPDTQYF	TGTGCCAGCAGCCTTCTGGACGGGCCAGATACGCAGTATTTT
-	TRBJ2-7	-	TRBV5-1	CASSLEPTGPSYEQYF	TGCGCCAGCAGCTTGGAACCTACAGGGCCGTCCTACGAGCAGTACTTC
once	TRBJ2-7	TRBD2	TRBV19	CASSTLAGGTYEQYF	TGTGCCAGTAGTACCCTAGCGGGGGGAACCTACGAGCAGTACTTC
-	TRBJ2-7	-	TRBV28	CASSFVGETYEQYF	TGTGCCAGCAGTTTCGTGGGAGAAACCTACGAGCAGTACTTC
-	TRBJ2-7	-	TRBV23-1	CASRASETYEQYF	TGCGCCAGTCGGGCCTCGGAGACCTACGAGCAGTACTTC
-	TRBJ2-7	-	TRBV16	CASSQLGEQYF	TGTGCCAGCAGCCAATTGGGCGAGCAGTACTTC
-	TRBJ2-1	TRBD1	TRBV5-6	CASSSGTGRYNEQFF	TGTGCCAGCAGCTCCGGGACAGGGAGGTACAATGAGCAGTTCTTC
-	TRBJ2-7	TRBD2	TRBV9	CASSYGTNPSEQYF	TGTGCCAGCAGCTACGGGACTAATCCTAGCGAGCAGTACTTC
-	TRBJ2-7	TRBD2	TRBV9	CASSIGTSGSNEQYF	TGTGCCAGCAGCATCGGGACTAGCGGGAGCAACGAGCAGTACTTC
-	TRBJ2-1	-	TRBV9	CASNPVGGSYNEQFF	TGTGCCAGCAACCCCGTAGGGGGCTCCTACAATGAGCAGTTCTTC
-	TRBJ2-3	TRBD1	TRBV5-1	CASSSDRATDTQYF	TGCGCCAGCAGCTCGGACAGGGCCACAGATACGCAGTATTTT
once	TRBJ2-1	TRBD1	TRBV18	CASSTDRDSFHNEQFF	TGTGCCAGCTCAACGGACAGGGACTCTTTTCACAATGAGCAGTTCTTC
-	TRBJ2-7	-	TRBV13	CASSSESGSEYEQYF	TGTGCCAGCAGCTCCGAGTCTGGGTCGGAGTACGAGCAGTACTTC
-	TRBJ1-2	TRBD1	TRBV2	CASSGLGQGARGYTF	TGTGCCAGCAGTGGTTTGGGACAGGGGGCGCGTGGCTACACCTTC
-	TRBJ1-1	-	TRBV19	CARKGGSPGTEAFF	TGTGCCAGAAAAGGGGGGTCCCCGGGCACTGAAGCTTTCTTT
-	TRBJ2-1	TRBD2	TRBV7-9	CASSPGWASGRNEQFF	TGTGCCAGCAGCCCCGGATGGGCTAGCGGGAGGAATGAGCAGTTCTTC
-	TRBJ1-2	-	TRBV7-9	CASSFPGEGHYGYTF	TGTGCCAGCAGCTTCCCTGGAGAGGGCCACTATGGCTACACCTTC
-	TRBJ1-2	-	TRBV28	CASSLGRSYGYTF	TGTGCCAGCAGTTTGGGTAGATCCTATGGCTACACCTTC
-	TRBJ2-5	-	TRBV7-9	CASTGETQYF	TGTGCCAGCACCGGGGAGACCCAGTACTTC
-	TRBJ2-3	-	TRBV7-9	CASSFGDTQYF	TGTGCCAGCAGCTTTGGAGATACGCAGTATTTT
-	TRBJ2-7	-	TRBV6-5	CASSPGTGNYEQYF	TGTGCCAGCAGTCCAGGGACGGGGAACTACGAGCAGTACTTC
-	TRBJ1-1	-	TRBV28	CASKSGTGITEAFF	TGTGCCAGCAAATCAGGGACGGGGATCACTGAAGCTTTCTTT
-	TRBJ1-2	-	TRBV21-1	CASEVSCTKNYGYTF	TGTGCCAGCGAGGTCTCTTGTACCAAAAACTATGGCTACACCTTC
-	TRBJ2-7	TRBD2	TRBV27	CASRKEGGSYEQYF	TGTGCCAGCAGGAAGGAGGGCGGGAGCTACGAGCAGTACTTC
once	TRBJ2-5	TRBD1	TRBV7-8	CASSYGTELPVQETQYF	TGTGCCAGCAGCTATGGGACAGAACTACCCGTGCAAGAGACCCAGTACTTC
-	TRBJ2-7	-	TRBV7-6	CASSLGGIPYF	TGTGCCAGCAGCCTCGGGGGAATTCCGTACTTC
-	TRBJ1-1	-	TRBV19	CASTLGGTEAFF	TGTGCCAGTACCCTAGGGGGTACTGAAGCTTTCTTT
-	TRBJ2-2	-	TRBV9	CASSAPTGAGELFF	TGTGCCAGCAGCGCGCCGACAGGCGCCGGGGAGCTGTTTTTT
-	TRBJ2-7	-	TRBV28	CASSLDSSYEQYF	TGTGCCAGCAGTTTGGACAGCTCCTACGAGCAGTACTTC
-	TRBJ1-2	-	TRBV28	CASSLEGDYGYTF	TGTGCCAGCAGTTTAGAGGGGGACTATGGCTACACCTTC